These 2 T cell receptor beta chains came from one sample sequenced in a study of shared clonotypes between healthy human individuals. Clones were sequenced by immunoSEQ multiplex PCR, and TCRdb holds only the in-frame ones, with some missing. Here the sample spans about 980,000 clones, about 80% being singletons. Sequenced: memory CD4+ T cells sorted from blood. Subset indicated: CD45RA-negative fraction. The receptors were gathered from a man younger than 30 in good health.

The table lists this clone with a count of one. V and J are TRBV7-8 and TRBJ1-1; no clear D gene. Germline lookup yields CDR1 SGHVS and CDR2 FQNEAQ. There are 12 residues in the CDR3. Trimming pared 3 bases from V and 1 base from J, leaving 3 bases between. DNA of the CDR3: TGTGCCAGCAGCTTCCAGAACACTGAAGCTTTCTTT. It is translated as CASSFQNTEAFF.

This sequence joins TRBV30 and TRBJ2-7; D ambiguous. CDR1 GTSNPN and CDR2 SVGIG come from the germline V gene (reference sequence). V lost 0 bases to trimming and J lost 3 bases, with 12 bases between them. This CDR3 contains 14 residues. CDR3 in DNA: TGTGCCTGGAGTGTACGCGGTAGCCGCTACGAGCAGTACTTC. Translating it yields CAWSVRGSRYEQYF. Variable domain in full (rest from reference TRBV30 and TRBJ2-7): SQTIHQWPATLVQPVGSPLSLECTVEGTSNPNLYWYRQAAGRGLQLLFYSVGIGQISSEVPQNLSASRPQDRQFILSSKKLLLSDSGFYLCAWSVRGSRYEQYFGPGTRLTVT.